The rows below give T cell receptor beta chains drawn from one sample of a study of OX40 agonist ivuxolimab in advanced cancers. Measured with immunoSEQ multiplex PCR; TCRdb has only the in-frame clones, and not every one. The sample contains 72,000 or so clones, about 86% of which appear only once. This sample comprised CD4+ or CD8+ T cells sorted from blood, obtained in a trial of the OX40 agonist ivuxolimab. All receptors derive from an adult with an advanced solid tumor such as melanoma, head and neck, liver or kidney cancer. CDR3s include the opening cysteine and the closing phenylalanine or tryptophan. D genes are given only for firm matches. Clone sizes are given selectively: once, few, many, or a class where the clone is expanded.

clone size	J gene	D gene	V gene	CDR3 DNA	CDR3 protein
.	TRBJ1-1	.	TRBV2	TGTGCCAGCAGTGAAACGAGGGACACTATGAACACTGAAGCTTTCTTT	CASSETRDTMNTEAFF
.	TRBJ1-1	.	TRBV7-9	TGTGCCAGCAGCTTTGGAGGGGGAAACACTGAAGCTTTCTTT	CASSFGGGNTEAFF
.	TRBJ2-1	TRBD2	TRBV19	TGTGCCAGTAATAAGCGGGGGGGCCCAAGCTCCTACAATGAGCAGTTCTTC	CASNKRGGPSSYNEQFF
.	TRBJ2-1	TRBD2	TRBV5-1	TGCGCCAGCAGCCGGGGAGGCGGGGGGGCCTTCTATGAGCAGTTCTTC	CASSRGGGGAFYEQFF
.	TRBJ1-1	TRBD1	TRBV27	TGTGCCAGCTGCCATGGCGGGACAGGGAACAAAAACTCTCAAGCTTTCTTT	CASCHGGTGNKNSQAFF
.	TRBJ1-1	.	TRBV27	TGTGCCAGCCGAAGACCCGAGGCCTTGAACACTGAAGCTTTCTTT	CASRRPEALNTEAFF
.	TRBJ1-5	.	TRBV2	TGTGCCAGCAACATAGACGGTAATAGCAATCAGCCCCAGCATTTT	CASNIDGNSNQPQHF
.	TRBJ2-3	.	TRBV10-3	TGTGCCATCGGGGGGAGGGATACGCAGTATTTT	CAIGGRDTQYF
.	TRBJ1-2	.	TRBV5-1	TGCGCCAGCAGCTTGTCGGACGGAAAGGGCTATGGCTACACCTTC	CASSLSDGKGYGYTF
.	TRBJ2-5	TRBD1	TRBV5-1	TGCGCCAGCAGCTTAAATAAGGGGGCCAGGGAGACCCAGTACTTC	CASSLNKGARETQYF
once	TRBJ1-1	.	TRBV5-1	TGCGCCAGCAGCACCGGTTCTTACACTGAAGCTTTCTTT	CASSTGSYTEAFF
.	TRBJ2-5	.	TRBV2	TGTGCCAGCAATGGGGCGACGGGGATCCAAGAGACCCAGTACTTC	CASNGATGIQETQYF
.	TRBJ2-7	TRBD1	TRBV6-5	TGTGCCAGCAGTGGGGGCGGGACAGGGTTAAACGAGCAGTACTTC	CASSGGGTGLNEQYF
.	TRBJ2-7	TRBD2	TRBV5-1	TGCGCCAGCAGCGATACCGTAGCGGGGTCGGTGCAGTACTTC	CASSDTVAGSVQYF
.	TRBJ1-5	TRBD1	TRBV6-1	TGTGCCAGCAGCGACAGGGGGAGAGGCAATCAGCCCCAGCATTTT	CASSDRGRGNQPQHF
.	TRBJ2-1	.	TRBV19	TGTGCCAGTAGTAGGGGACCCGGGAAAGACAATGAGCAGTTCTTC	CASSRGPGKDNEQFF
.	TRBJ2-7	.	TRBV5-1	TGCGCCAGCAGCCCGACTGGAGGGGGGAATACCTACGAGCAGTACTTC	CASSPTGGGNTYEQYF
.	TRBJ2-5	.	TRBV5-1	TGCGCCAGCAGCCGGGACCCAGGGACAGAGACCCAGTACTTC	CASSRDPGTETQYF
few	TRBJ1-3	TRBD1	TRBV6-5	TGTGCCAGCAGGGTTGGGACAGGGGGCGGAAACACCATATATTTT	CASRVGTGGGNTIYF
few	TRBJ2-1	TRBD2	TRBV5-4	TGTGCCACCTCTAGCGGGGGGGTCAACAATGAGCAGTTCTTC	CATSSGGVNNEQFF
.	TRBJ1-5	.	TRBV19	TGTGCCAGTAGTATAGTTCCGGGCAGTGAAAGCAATCAGCCCCAGCATTTT	CASSIVPGSESNQPQHF
.	TRBJ2-7	.	TRBV5-4	TGTGCCAGCAGCTCAATGTCTACCCCATTCCACGAGCAGTACTTC	CASSSMSTPFHEQYF
.	TRBJ2-3	TRBD2	TRBV5-1	TGCGCCAGCAGCCCCCCGGTAGCGGGATTCACAGATACGCAGTATTTT	CASSPPVAGFTDTQYF
few	TRBJ1-6	.	TRBV6-5	TGTGCCAGCAGCCTGACAAAGTCCAATTCACCCCTCCACTTT	CASSLTKSNSPLHF
.	TRBJ1-1	.	TRBV7-9	TGTGCCAGCAGCTTAGGAGGAGTGAACACTGAAGCTTTCTTT	CASSLGGVNTEAFF
.	TRBJ1-1	TRBD1	TRBV10-3	TGTGCCATCGCCGAACAGGGGTCGTACACTGAAGCTTTCTTT	CAIAEQGSYTEAFF
.	TRBJ2-1	.	TRBV11-2	TGTGCCAGCAGCTTAGCCGGGACCTCCAATGAGCAGTTCTTC	CASSLAGTSNEQFF
.	TRBJ1-5	.	TRBV28	TGTGCCAGCAGTTCCCCGGTGAGATGGCCCCAGCATTTT	CASSSPVRWPQHF
.	TRBJ2-7	.	TRBV4-3	TGCGCCAGCAGCCAGTCTGCCGGGACGGTTGACTACGAGCAGTACTTC	CASSQSAGTVDYEQYF
.	TRBJ1-4	TRBD1	TRBV19	TGTGCCAGTAGTGGAAGACAGGGTGGGACTAATGAAAAACTGTTTTTT	CASSGRQGGTNEKLFF
few	TRBJ2-1	TRBD1	TRBV19	TGTGCCAGTGGGGCTGTAAGGACAGGAAGCTACAATGAGCAGTTCTTC	CASGAVRTGSYNEQFF
.	TRBJ1-2	.	TRBV7-9	TGTGCCAGCAGCTTAGTAGACTACGGCTACACCTTC	CASSLVDYGYTF
few	TRBJ1-2	.	TRBV10-3	TGTGCCATCAGTGAGGCGGCCTACTATGGCTACACCTTC	CAISEAAYYGYTF
.	TRBJ1-5	.	TRBV7-9	TGTGCCAGCAGCCTCCTAACAGATCAGCCCCAGCATTTT	CASSLLTDQPQHF
.	TRBJ1-1	TRBD1	TRBV2	TGTGCCAGCAGTGTCCAGGGGGTAAATACTGAAGCTTTCTTT	CASSVQGVNTEAFF
.	TRBJ2-3	.	TRBV9	TGTGCCAGCAGCATCGCGCCAGCACTCGATACGCAGTATTTT	CASSIAPALDTQYF